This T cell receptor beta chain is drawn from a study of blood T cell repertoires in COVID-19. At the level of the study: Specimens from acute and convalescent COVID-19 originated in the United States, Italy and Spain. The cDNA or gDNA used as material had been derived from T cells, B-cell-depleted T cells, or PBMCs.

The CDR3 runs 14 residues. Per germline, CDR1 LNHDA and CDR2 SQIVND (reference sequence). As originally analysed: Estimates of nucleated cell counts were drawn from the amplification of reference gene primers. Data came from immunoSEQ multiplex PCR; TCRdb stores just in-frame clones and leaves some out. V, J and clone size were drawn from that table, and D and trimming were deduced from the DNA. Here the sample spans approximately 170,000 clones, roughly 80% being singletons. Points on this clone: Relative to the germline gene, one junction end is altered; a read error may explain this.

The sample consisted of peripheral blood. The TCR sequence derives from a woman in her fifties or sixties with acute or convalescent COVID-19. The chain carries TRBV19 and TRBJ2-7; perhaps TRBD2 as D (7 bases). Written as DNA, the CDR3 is TGTGCCAGTAGTAGGGAGGGGGACTCCCACGAGCAGTACTTC. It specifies CASSREGDSHEQYF.